This section outlines one T cell receptor (beta chain) sequence together with its context. Its antigen is still unknown. Use of 60 Vbeta and 13 Jbeta primers characterized the PCR. Clones were sequenced by immunoSEQ multiplex PCR, and TCRdb holds only the in-frame ones, with some missing. Among 90,000 to 120,000 clones listed, 77% were seen once. This sample is part of a study of cytomegalovirus exposure and HLA in healthy donors. Study results and limitations: Rare sequences made up most TCRs, while some public TCRs were found in many donors. As a later analysis showed, a missense DCLRE1C variant was linked to trimming of TCR beta V- and J-genes. Later examination showed HLA-associated TCR beta chains had greater clonal expansion than equally common others. A later analysis appeared to link common viral pathogens to several of the most significant clusters.

The germline V gene has CDR1 SNHLY and CDR2 FYNNEI. The CDR3 is made up of 14 amino acids. This chain uses TRBV2 with TRBJ2-5, with 11 bases fitting TRBD1. The tail of the sequence fits TRBJ2-7 better, so the J call may be wrong. Material: PBMCs. The receptor was derived from a male donor in good health and CMV-seronegative. CDR3 coding DNA: TGTGCCAGCAGGGAGCGGGACAGGGGGTACGAGCAGTACTTC. Translated, it gives CASRERDRGYEQYF.